The 28 T cell receptor beta chains in this list originate from one sample, sequenced in a study of beta chain features in type 1 diabetes (dated by TCRdb to the late 2010s). The method behind the library was the immunoSEQ multiplex PCR assay. All of the isolated RNA was reverse transcribed with the High Capacity cDNA Reverse Transcription Kit, so expressed TCRB transcripts were sequenced. As stored in TCRdb, this immuneACCESS dataset retains in-frame rearrangements with V and J assigned. A fraction of the clones does not appear; measured against another copy, unresolved V genes explain less than half of the discrepancy, and the remainder lacks a known reason. The sample table holds about 900,000 clones, of which around a sixth were seen once. The ten largest clones represent around 0.02% of the sample. The material sequenced was naive CD4+ T cells from blood. Reading the label with the study, this specimen's cell subset or site is: true naive CD4+ T cells. These TCRs come from a young woman in good health.

This clone was counted only a few times. The chain couples TRBV7-2 to TRBJ2-7; maybe TRBD2 (7 bases). V gave up 3 bases and J gave up 3 bases, with 15 bases separating them. Germline values: CDR1 SGHTA, CDR2 FQGNSA. CDR3 length equals 15 residues. The CDR3 protein is CASSFRGREDYEQYF. The DNA for the CDR3 is TGTGCCAGCAGCTTTAGGGGGAGGGAGGACTACGAGCAGTACTTC. Full variable domain (rest looked up from reference TRBV7-2 and TRBJ2-7): GAGVSQSPSNKVTEKGKDVELRCDPISGHTALYWYRQSLGQGLEFLIYFQGNSAPDKSGLPSDRFSAERTGGSVSTLTIQRTQQEDSAVYLCASSFRGREDYEQYFGPGTRLTVT.

Many counts were recorded for this clone. This chain connects TRBV15 to TRBJ1-4; D remains ambiguous. V was clipped by 4 bases and J by 5 bases, with 11 bases between them. Germline V gene lookup returns CDR1 LNHNV and CDR2 YYDKDF (reference sequence). The CDR3 is made up of 14 amino acids. The CDR3 loop reads CATSITVINEKLFF. The CDR3 bases are TGTGCCACCAGCATAACAGTTATCAATGAAAAACTGTTTTTT.

The sample holds a few counts of this clone. The genes are TRBV7-2 and TRBJ2-3, with TRBD2 matching 12 bases. CDR1 SGHTA and CDR2 FQGNSA come from the germline V gene. V trimming: 5 bases; J trimming: 8 bases; junction bases outside the gene matches: 14. This CDR3 comprises 17 residues. CDR3 nucleotide sequence: TGTGCCAGCAGCCCCCGATCCCTAGCGGGAGGGATACTTACGCAGTATTTT. Its protein product is CASSPRSLAGGILTQYF.

Regarding this clone: Other DNA sequences from this sample encode an identical CDR3 as well. V and J are TRBV6-6 and TRBJ2-7; unclear D gene. Germline CDR1 reads MNHNY; CDR2 reads SVGAGI (reference sequence). There are 12 residues in the CDR3. V was shortened by 0 bases and J by 4 bases, with 4 bases between the two germline ends. CDR3: CASSYSTYEQYF. The CDR3 DNA reads as TGTGCCAGCAGTTACTCAACTTACGAGCAGTACTTC.

The chain carries TRBV7-9 and TRBJ2-3, with D perhaps matching TRBD2 (6 bases). Germline CDR1 reads SEHNR; CDR2 reads FQNEAQ (reference sequence). This CDR3 region has 13 residues. The CDR3 sequence is CASGQGAVDTQYF. In DNA, the CDR3 is TGTGCGAGCGGGCAGGGAGCCGTGGATACGCAGTATTTT.

J is TRBJ2-1 and V is TRBV6-5; either TRBD1 or TRBD2 may supply D (5 bases each). Per germline, CDR1 MNHEY and CDR2 SVGAGI. There are 15 residues in the CDR3. V lost 5 bases, J lost 9 bases, and 20 bases lay in between. The CDR3 sequence is CASSPAGGAGREQFF. In nucleotides, the CDR3 is TGTGCCAGCAGTCCTGCGGGCGGAGCAGGGCGTGAGCAGTTCTTC.

This clone was observed a handful of times. The chain couples TRBV5-4 to TRBJ2-1; 12 nucleotides align to TRBD2. The CDR3 is 14 residues long. Unmatched junction bases numbered 3, after V lost 4 bases and J lost 7 bases. CDR1 and CDR2 (germline): SGHNT, YYREEE (reference sequence). The CDR3 region has the DNA TGTGCCAGCAGCCAAGGACTAGCGGGAAATGAGCAGTTCTTC. Translated, it gives CASSQGLAGNEQFF.

The chain is built from TRBV14 and TRBJ2-1; TRBD2 is a possible D gene (5 bases). The germline V gene encodes CDR1 SGHDN and CDR2 FVKESK. The CDR3 totals 16 residues. The V and J ends lost 1 base and 7 bases respectively, with 17 bases between them. The CDR3: CASSQGGGLIRNEQFF. For the CDR3, the DNA is TGTGCCAGCAGCCAAGGCGGAGGTCTTATAAGGAATGAGCAGTTCTTC.

This clone occurred a few times. The chain couples TRBV15 to TRBJ2-7; unclear D gene. Trimming took 1 base from V and 3 from J, leaving 10 bases between them. This CDR3 has 14 residues. Germline loops: CDR1 LNHNV, CDR2 YYDKDF (reference sequence). The CDR3: CATSRVLKDYEQYF. The CDR3 nucleotides read TGTGCCACCAGCAGAGTTCTGAAGGACTACGAGCAGTACTTC. The whole variable domain, filled in from reference TRBV15 and TRBJ2-7, reads DAMVIQNPRYQVTQFGKPVTLSCSQTLNHNVMYWYQQKSSQAPKLLFHYYDKDFNNEADTPDNFQSRRPNTSFCFLDIRSPGLGDTAMYLCATSRVLKDYEQYFGPGTRLTVT.

CDR3 protein: CASSESKGKTGELFF. CDR3 bases: TGCGCCAGCAGTGAGTCGAAGGGTAAAACCGGGGAGCTGTTTTTT. The chain is built from TRBV10-2 and TRBJ2-2; D gene uncertain. The V end lost 0 bases, the J end lost 5 bases, and 10 bases lay between the germline ends. Germline-derived CDR1 and CDR2 are WSHSY and SAAADI. CDR3 length equals 15 residues.

This clone has only a few counts. The rearrangement uses TRBV28 and TRBJ2-2; a weak D match, TRBD1 (6 bases). CDR3 length: 13 amino acids. V lost 5 bases to trimming and J lost 4 bases, with 8 bases between them. Looked up from germline, CDR1 is MDHEN and CDR2 is SYDVKM. The CDR3 DNA sequence: TGTGCCAGCAGTCAAGGGGGCACCGGGGAGCTGTTTTTT. Translation: CASSQGGTGELFF.

There are a few counts of this clone. This chain links TRBV5-6 with TRBJ2-5, with TRBD1 matching over 8 bases. Losses at the gene ends were 0 bases for V and 2 bases for J; bases not matched to a gene: 3. This CDR3 region has 15 residues. Germline CDR1 reads SGHDT; CDR2 reads YYEEEE. This CDR3 reads CASSLGWTGQETQYF. CDR3 in DNA: TGTGCCAGCAGCTTGGGTTGGACAGGGCAAGAGACCCAGTACTTC.

The chain is built from TRBV19 and TRBJ1-2; weak D call: TRBD1 (5 bases). The ends were cut back, 6 bases at V and 1 base at J, with 15 bases in the middle. Germline CDR1 and CDR2: LNHDA and SQIVND (reference sequence). The CDR3 has 15 residues. The CDR3 reads CASSDPTGGNYGYTF. DNA of the CDR3: TGTGCCAGTAGCGACCCCACCGGGGGTAACTATGGCTACACCTTC.

The V and J genes are TRBV5-6 and TRBJ2-1; possibly TRBD1 or TRBD2 for D (5 bases each). In germline, CDR1 is SGHDT, CDR2 YYEEEE. The CDR3 is 14 residues long. The V and J ends lost 3 bases and 7 bases respectively, with 14 bases between them. CDR3 residues: CASSYGTSVNEQFF. CDR3 bases: TGTGCCAGCAGCTACGGGACCTCGGTAAATGAGCAGTTCTTC.

This clone was detected a few times. The V call is TRBV6-5, the J call TRBJ1-1; weak D call: TRBD1 (5 bases). The ends were cut back, 2 bases at V and 8 bases at J, with 9 bases in the middle. CDR3 length: 12 residues. Per germline, CDR1 MNHEY and CDR2 SVGAGI. CDR3: CASSYIGDEAFF. CDR3 DNA sequence: TGTGCCAGCAGTTACATAGGGGACGAAGCTTTCTTT.

Here the CDR3 reads CASSVSEDTDSGANVLTF. CDR3 DNA: TGTGCCAGCAGTGTCTCTGAAGACACCGACTCTGGGGCCAACGTCCTGACTTTC. This chain links TRBV2 with TRBJ2-6; D unresolved. Germline assignment: CDR1 SNHLY and CDR2 FYNNEI. The CDR3 loop spans 18 amino acids. V was clipped by 4 bases and J by 0 bases, with 16 bases between them.

On this clone itself: An end of the junction does not agree with germline; a read error may underlie this. The chain joins TRBV7-3 to TRBJ1-1; weak D call: TRBD1 (5 bases). This CDR3 is built from 15 residues. Germline assignment: CDR1 SGHTA and CDR2 FQGTGA. This CDR3 reads CASSLTFDSHTEAFF. The CDR3 DNA follows: TGTGCCAGCAGCCTAACATTTGACAGTCACACTGAAGCTTTCTTT. The full variable domain, rest sourced from reference TRBV7-3 and TRBJ1-1, is GAGVSQTPSNKVTEKGKYVELRCDPISGHTALYWYRQSLGQGPEFLIYFQGTGAADDSGLPNDRFFAVRPEGSVSTLKIQRTERGDSAVYLCASSLTFDSHTEAFFGQGTRLTVV.

This chain connects TRBV4-3 to TRBJ1-2, with D uncertain. Trimming removed 0 bases from V and 2 bases from J, with 7 bases in between. The CDR3 has 14 amino acids. Germline-derived CDR1 and CDR2 are LGHNA and YSLEER. The CDR3 sequence: CASSQEDSNYGYTF. The CDR3 nucleotides are TGCGCCAGCAGCCAAGAAGATTCAAACTATGGCTACACCTTC.

A few counts support this clone. This sequence joins TRBV6-5 and TRBJ2-1; 8 bases align to TRBD1. V lost 6 bases, J lost 3 bases, and 7 bases stayed unmatched. Germline lookup yields CDR1 MNHEY and CDR2 SVGAGI. CDR3 length: 15 amino acids. The CDR3 bases are TGTGCCAGCAGGCCTCAGGGGGCCCGCTACAATGAGCAGTTCTTC. Protein: CASRPQGARYNEQFF.

The genes are TRBV19 and TRBJ1-3, with D perhaps TRBD1 (5 bases). Germline CDR1 and CDR2: LNHDA and SQIVND (reference sequence). Trimming stripped 5 bases from V and 4 bases from J, with 9 bases between. The CDR3 runs 13 residues. CDR3 in amino acids: CASSRRDGNTIYF. CDR3 sequence (DNA): TGTGCCAGTAGTCGCAGGGACGGAAACACCATATATTTT. Drawing the rest from reference TRBV19 and TRBJ1-3, the complete variable domain is DGGITQSPKYLFRKEGQNVTLSCEQNLNHDAMYWYRQDPGQGLRLIYYSQIVNDFQKGDIAEGYSVSREKKESFPLTVTSAQKNPTAFYLCASSRRDGNTIYFGEGSWLTVV.

The chain is built from TRBV7-3 and TRBJ2-5, with 13 positions matching TRBD2. With 5 bases clipped from V and 6 bases from J, the junction kept 9 bases outside the gene matches. The CDR3 sequence is 16 residues long. Germline CDR1 is SGHTA and CDR2 is FQGTGA. In DNA form, the CDR3 reads TGTGCCAGCAGCGGGCGACTAGCGGGAGGAAGGAAGACCCAGTACTTC. It specifies CASSGRLAGGRKTQYF.

This clone turned up a few times. The chain is built from TRBV18 and TRBJ2-5; D is possibly TRBD2 (7 bases). This CDR3 is built from 17 residues. Trimming cost V 6 bases and J 1 base, with 21 bases left between them. Germline CDR1 reads KGHSH; CDR2 reads LQKENI. The CDR3 is CASSLQRDGGLQETQYF. The CDR3 coding sequence is TGTGCCAGCTCGCTCCAGCGGGATGGGGGCCTCCAAGAGACCCAGTACTTC.

The chain has TRBV6-5 and TRBJ1-5, with a possible D match to TRBD1 (6 bases). V was clipped by 4 bases and J by 6 bases, with 10 bases between them. The CDR3 is 13 amino acids. Germline V lookup: CDR1 MNHEY, CDR2 SVGAGI. CDR3 nucleotides: TGTGCCAGCAGTTCAGGGGCAATTCAGCCCCAGCATTTT. Amino acids: CASSSGAIQPQHF.

The chain combines TRBV15 with TRBJ1-5, with TRBD1 as a possible D gene (6 bases). This CDR3 region has 15 residues. Trimming took 0 bases from V and 9 from J, leaving 15 bases between them. CDR1 and CDR2 from the germline V gene are LNHNV and YYDKDF (reference sequence). The CDR3 protein is CATSRETGHRPPQHF. CDR3 bases: TGTGCCACCAGCAGAGAGACAGGCCATCGTCCGCCCCAGCATTTT. Full variable domain (rest looked up from reference TRBV15 and TRBJ1-5): DAMVIQNPRYQVTQFGKPVTLSCSQTLNHNVMYWYQQKSSQAPKLLFHYYDKDFNNEADTPDNFQSRRPNTSFCFLDIRSPGLGDTAMYLCATSRETGHRPPQHFGDGTRLSIL.

The rearrangement joins TRBV7-6 to TRBJ2-2; 7 nucleotides match TRBD2. V lost 4 bases to trimming and J lost 6 bases; unmatched junction nucleotides: 5. The CDR3 loop spans 14 amino acids. The germline V gene has CDR1 SGHVS and CDR2 FNYEAQ. CDR3 sequence reads: CASSSWTRAGELFF. The CDR3 DNA sequence: TGTGCCAGCAGCTCGTGGACTAGAGCCGGGGAGCTGTTTTTT.

This chain links TRBV20-1 with TRBJ1-1, with 7 nucleotides matching TRBD1. The CDR3 runs 11 residues. Germline-derived CDR1 and CDR2 are DFQATT and SNEGSKA (reference sequence). The DNA for the CDR3 is TGCGGGCGACAGGGGAACACTGAAGCTTTCTTT. It is translated as CGRQGNTEAFF.

This rearrangement joins TRBV7-3 to TRBJ1-1; D might be TRBD1 (6 bases). Trimming took 4 bases from V and 1 from J, leaving 10 bases between them. Germline lookup yields CDR1 SGHTA and CDR2 FQGTGA. There are 14 residues in the CDR3. Here the CDR3 reads CASSSIGGNTEAFF. The CDR3, as DNA: TGTGCCAGCAGCTCGATAGGGGGGAACACTGAAGCTTTCTTT.

There are a few counts of this clone. The sample has other DNA sequences that encode this CDR3 too. Written as DNA, the CDR3 is TGTGCCAGCAGCCAAAACACCGGGGAGCTGTTTTTT. As protein: CASSQNTGELFF. This sequence joins TRBV11-3 and TRBJ2-2; D ambiguous. This CDR3 spans 12 amino acids. CDR1 is SGHNT and CDR2 is YENEEA in the germline V gene. Trimming stripped 5 bases from V and 2 bases from J, with 3 bases between.